Listed here are 7 T cell receptor beta chains from one sample, sequenced in a study of T-cell memory formation after mild COVID-19. TCRdb itself ran the 5' RACE reads through MiXCR, one entry per CDR3 protein. The data show 500,000 to 650,000 distinct CDR3 sequences, 20% to 25% seen once. Sequenced: PBMCs or a T cell subset sorted from them (not recorded which). All receptors derive from an adult woman who had mild COVID-19 (a few samples of this study predate the infection). Cell type and time point are not known.

The CDR3 region is CASSLFPDATYEQYF. The CDR3 DNA is TGTGCCAGCAGTTTATTCCCGGACGCAACCTACGAGCAGTACTTC. This rearrangement joins TRBV27 to TRBJ2-7; D gene ambiguous. CDR3 length: 15 amino acids. V lost 1 base, J lost 2 bases, and 12 bases lay in between. The V gene's germline CDR1 is MNHEY and CDR2 SMNVEV (reference sequence).

The V gene is TRBV7-7, the J gene TRBJ2-7; D is tentatively TRBD1 or TRBD2 (6 bases each). CDR3 length equals 18 residues. The V gene's germline CDR1 is SSHAT and CDR2 FNYEAQ (reference sequence). V lost 5 bases and J 2 bases, leaving 25 bases between the germline ends. CDR3 protein: CASSPGVLGSGATYEQYF. The CDR3 region has the DNA TGTGCCAGCAGCCCTGGGGTTTTGGGGTCGGGGGCTACCTACGAGCAGTACTTC.

The chain combines TRBV7-2 with TRBJ2-2; D gene unclear. V was shortened by 4 bases and J by 7 bases, with 10 bases between the two germline ends. Germline lookup yields CDR1 SGHTA and CDR2 FQGNSA. This CDR3 contains 13 residues. The CDR3 DNA reads TGTGCCAGCAGCTCAGACTCGGGCGGGGAGCTGTTTTTT. This encodes CASSSDSGGELFF. Complete variable domain (other parts from reference TRBV7-2 and TRBJ2-2): GAGVSQSPSNKVTEKGKDVELRCDPISGHTALYWYRQSLGQGLEFLIYFQGNSAPDKSGLPSDRFSAERTGGSVSTLTIQRTQQEDSAVYLCASSSDSGGELFFGEGSRLTVL.

The rearrangement uses TRBV5-1 and TRBJ1-4; no definite D call. Germline-derived CDR1 and CDR2 are SGHRS and YFSETQ. Trimming removed 0 bases at V and 7 bases at J, with 13 bases between. The CDR3 totals 15 residues. The CDR3 sequence is CASSLGPAKGEKLFF. CDR3 sequence (DNA): TGCGCCAGCAGCTTGGGGCCAGCAAAAGGTGAAAAACTGTTTTTT.

The chain uses TRBV5-6 and TRBJ2-3, with 12 bases that match TRBD2. Trimming at V came to 1 base and at J to 7 bases, leaving 4 bases not matched to a gene. The CDR3 loop spans 15 amino acids. From germline, CDR1 is SGHDT and CDR2 YYEEEE. This chain's CDR3 is CASSLTSGGPNTQYF. The CDR3 region has the DNA TGTGCCAGCAGCTTGACTAGCGGGGGGCCCAATACGCAGTATTTT.

This clonotype has more than one count but fewer than ten. The chain uses TRBV14 and TRBJ2-7; D may be TRBD1 (5 bases). Looked up from germline, CDR1 is SGHDN and CDR2 is FVKESK. V was cut by 4 bases and J by 7 bases, with 14 bases left in between. The CDR3 totals 13 residues. DNA for the CDR3: TGTGCCAGCAGCCTCCCTAGGGGCCGAGAGCAGTACTTC. Protein: CASSLPRGREQYF.

The chain carries TRBV30 and TRBJ1-3; D gene ambiguous. The CDR3 covers 13 residues. The V end was cut by 1 base, the J end by 3 bases, with 7 bases between. Germline V CDR1 and CDR2: GTSNPN, SVGIG (reference sequence). Here the CDR3 reads CAWSGGIGNTIYF. CDR3 coding DNA: TGTGCCTGGAGTGGAGGTATTGGAAACACCATATATTTT. The whole variable domain, remainder taken from reference TRBV30 and TRBJ1-3, is SQTIHQWPATLVQPVGSPLSLECTVEGTSNPNLYWYRQAAGRGLQLLFYSVGIGQISSEVPQNLSASRPQDRQFILSSKKLLLSDSGFYLCAWSGGIGNTIYFGEGSWLTVV.